Listed here are 30 T cell receptor beta chains from one sample, sequenced in a study of blood T cells in healthy people across ages (dated by TCRdb to between 2015 and 2017). Receptor amplification or capture employed 5' RACE. TCRdb lists the instrument as Illumina HiSeq 2500. A second PCR of about 7 to 12 cycles was run with a J-beta primer mix and a sample-barcoded 5' primer. The public sequencing data were trimmed at Q25 with fastp and processed into clonotypes with MiXCR by TCRdb, which kept only in-frame beta chains. Merged by CDR3 protein, the rows form single entries marked with the most common genes and DNA. The table for this sample lists 600,000 to 1,000,000 distinct CDR3 sequences; roughly 50% of them were counted only once. The ten largest clones represent 22% of the sample. What was sequenced was blood. Every receptor here comes from a man aged 30-40 years in good health.

This chain joins TRBV30 and TRBJ2-7, with 9 bases lining up with TRBD1. Per germline, CDR1 GTSNPN and CDR2 SVGIG (reference sequence). V was pared by 0 bases and J by 0 bases, with 12 bases of the junction left unmatched. The CDR3 sequence is 18 residues long. The CDR3 here is CAWSVGQGIGGSSYEQYF. CDR3 DNA sequence: TGTGCCTGGAGTGTTGGACAGGGGATTGGGGGCAGCTCCTACGAGCAGTACTTC.

The rearrangement links TRBV11-2 to TRBJ2-7; TRBD1 agrees at 7 bases. V shed 0 bases and J 2 bases; nucleotides not matched to a gene: 4. The CDR3 loop spans 15 amino acids. The germline CDR1 and CDR2 sequences are SGHAT and FQNNGV. DNA of the CDR3: TGTGCCAGCAGCTTAGATCAGCAGGGGGCCTACGAGCAGTACTTC. It codes for CASSLDQQGAYEQYF.

The chain has TRBV12-3 or TRBV12-4 and TRBJ2-3, with no clear D. The V end was cut by 5 bases, the J end by 11 bases, with 14 bases between. The CDR3 is made up of 12 amino acids. CDR3 residues: CASSRPLWGQYF. The CDR3 DNA reads TGTGCCAGCAGTCGACCCTTGTGGGGGCAGTATTTT.

The chain combines TRBV7-9 with TRBJ2-7, with D perhaps matching TRBD2 (6 bases). Trimming stripped 3 bases from V and 3 bases from J, with 21 bases between. The germline gives CDR1 SEHNR, CDR2 FQNEAQ (reference sequence). The CDR3 has 17 residues. CDR3 sequence (DNA): TGTGCCAGCAGCTTGGGCCCGGTGGGGGGTCTCGGCTACGAGCAGTACTTC. This gives the protein CASSLGPVGGLGYEQYF. Together with reference TRBV7-9 and TRBJ2-7, the CDR3 gives the full variable domain: DTGVSQNPRHKITKRGQNVTFRCDPISEHNRLYWYRQTLGQGPEFLTYFQNEAQLEKSRLLSDRFSAERPKGSFSTLEIQRTEQGDSAMYLCASSLGPVGGLGYEQYFGPGTRLTVT.

The chain is built from TRBV25-1 and TRBJ2-5; 10 nucleotides align to TRBD1. The ends lost 4 bases at V and 2 bases at J; junction bases unmatched: 13. The CDR3 length is 18 residues. Germline V gene data show CDR1 as MGHDK and CDR2 as SYGVNS. CDR3 nucleotide sequence: TGTGCCAGCAGTGCCGGGACAGGGGCTTCGGTCGTTCAAGAGACCCAGTACTTC. Translating gives CASSAGTGASVVQETQYF.

The table lists this clonotype with a few counts. The rearrangement joins TRBV7-2 to TRBJ2-7, with TRBD2 as a possible D gene (6 bases). CDR1 SGHTA and CDR2 FQGNSA come from the germline V gene. The CDR3 sequence is 14 residues long. The V end lost 0 bases, the J end lost 4 bases, and 10 bases lay between the germline ends. The CDR3 region is CASSLASGEYEQYF. The CDR3 DNA follows: TGTGCCAGCAGCTTAGCGTCGGGAGAATACGAGCAGTACTTC. The full variable domain, rest sourced from reference TRBV7-2 and TRBJ2-7, is GAGVSQSPSNKVTEKGKDVELRCDPISGHTALYWYRQSLGQGLEFLIYFQGNSAPDKSGLPSDRFSAERTGGSVSTLTIQRTQQEDSAVYLCASSLASGEYEQYFGPGTRLTVT.

This clonotype was counted between two and nine times. The CDR3 spells CASSTRLAGGRDTQYF. As DNA, the CDR3 is TGTGCCAGCAGCACCAGACTAGCGGGGGGGCGTGATACGCAGTATTTT. The J gene is TRBJ2-3, the V gene TRBV7-2; 14 nucleotides line up with TRBD2. CDR3 length: 16 amino acids. Per germline, CDR1 SGHTA and CDR2 FQGNSA. V gave up 5 bases and J gave up 6 bases; unmatched junction bases: 7. Full variable domain (rest looked up from reference TRBV7-2 and TRBJ2-3): GAGVSQSPSNKVTEKGKDVELRCDPISGHTALYWYRQSLGQGLEFLIYFQGNSAPDKSGLPSDRFSAERTGGSVSTLTIQRTQQEDSAVYLCASSTRLAGGRDTQYFGPGTRLTVL.

This CDR3 reads CSASSLSGRKTQYF. The DNA of the CDR3 is TGCAGTGCTAGCAGTTTATCGGGTAGAAAGACCCAGTACTTC. This sequence joins TRBV20-1 and TRBJ2-5; D is ambiguous. The CDR3 has 14 residues. The germline V gene has CDR1 DFQATT and CDR2 SNEGSKA (reference sequence). V was clipped by 3 bases and J by 6 bases, with 17 bases between them.

This clonotype was seen just once. This rearrangement joins TRBV28 to TRBJ2-7, with D perhaps matching TRBD1 (5 bases). The ends were cut back, 4 bases at V and 3 bases at J, with 13 bases in the middle. Germline CDR1 is MDHEN and CDR2 is SYDVKM. There are 14 residues in the CDR3. The CDR3 reads CASSSRQTHYEQYF. DNA for the CDR3: TGTGCCAGCAGTTCAAGACAGACTCACTACGAGCAGTACTTC.

The chain is built from TRBV5-5 and TRBJ2-5, with TRBD1 as a possible D gene (8 bases). This CDR3 has 17 amino acids. Trimming took off 4 bases at V and 5 bases at J, with 24 bases between the two ends. CDR1 and CDR2 from the germline V gene are SGHKS and YYEKEE (reference sequence). The CDR3 reads CASSLYRGGSQAETQYF. CDR3 nucleotide sequence: TGTGCCAGCAGCCTATACAGGGGGGGATCACAAGCGGAGACCCAGTACTTC.

V and J are TRBV10-3 and TRBJ2-5, with 8 positions matching TRBD1. J was trimmed by 7 bases and V by 6 bases; bases with no gene match: 7. In germline, CDR1 is ENHRY, CDR2 SYGVKD. The CDR3 spans 13 residues. Written as DNA, the CDR3 is TGTGCCATCAGCCATACAGGGGGAGGGACCCAGTACTTC. Translated: CAISHTGGGTQYF.

This chain uses TRBV21-1 with TRBJ2-5; TRBD2 is the table's D call and was not checked against the DNA. The J call could be wrong; TRBJ2-7 is a better fit for the DNA end. TRBV21-1 is a known pseudogene. The CDR3 loop spans 15 amino acids. CDR3 nucleotides: TGTGCCAGCAGCAAAGTGCAGGGCAGCCTCACCGAGCAGTACTTC. Encoded protein: CASSKVQGSLTEQYF.

The chain has TRBV28 and TRBJ2-5; 14 nucleotides match TRBD2. This CDR3 has 17 amino acids. V was clipped by 4 bases and J by 6 bases; unmatched bases: 10. Germline V gene data show CDR1 as MDHEN and CDR2 as SYDVKM. The CDR3: CASSSSGTSGRGKTQYF. The CDR3 nucleotides read TGTGCCAGCAGTTCCTCCGGGACTAGCGGGAGAGGAAAGACCCAGTACTTC.

This clonotype has only a few counts. The chain is built from TRBV28 and TRBJ2-2; TRBD1 matches at 9 bases. CDR1 and CDR2 from the germline V gene are MDHEN and SYDVKM. Trimming cost V 6 bases and J 5 bases; bases outside gene matches: 7. The CDR3 spans 15 residues. The CDR3 spells CASRKGQGWTGELFF. CDR3 nucleotide sequence: TGTGCCAGCAGAAAGGGACAGGGTTGGACCGGGGAGCTGTTTTTT.

This clonotype was recorded a few times. CDR3 coding DNA: TGTGCCAGCAGCTTACGTCGGGGCTGGGAGACCCAGTACTTC. It specifies CASSLRRGWETQYF. J is TRBJ2-5 and V is TRBV7-2; D possibly matches TRBD1 or TRBD2 (5 bases each). CDR1 is SGHTA and CDR2 is FQGNSA in the germline V gene. This CDR3 has 14 residues. Trimming shortened V by 2 bases and J by 5 bases, and 12 bases separated the two germline ends.

V and J are TRBV4-3 and TRBJ1-2, with D perhaps TRBD1 (5 bases). CDR1 LGHNA and CDR2 YSLEER come from the germline V gene. The CDR3 spans 14 residues. Trimming removed 2 bases from V and 6 bases from J, with 13 bases in between. The CDR3 loop reads CASSQRAGWNGYTF. CDR3 bases: TGCGCCAGCAGCCAAAGGGCAGGGTGGAATGGCTACACCTTC.

The gene calls are TRBV20-1 and TRBJ1-2; D not resolved. Germline V CDR1 and CDR2: DFQATT, SNEGSKA (reference sequence). V was trimmed by 3 bases and J by 7 bases, leaving 9 bases between them. The CDR3 is 11 amino acids. The CDR3 region has the DNA TGCAGTGCTAGTGCCGGGTTTGGCTACACCTTC. Encoded protein: CSASAGFGYTF.

The chain is built from TRBV3-1 and TRBJ1-2; D possibly corresponds to TRBD1 (5 bases). This CDR3 has 13 residues. V lost 1 base and J 12 bases, leaving 15 bases between the germline ends. Germline V gene data show CDR1 as LGHDT and CDR2 as YNNKEL (reference sequence). The CDR3 DNA reads TGTGCCAGCAGCCAAGGTCTCCCGGGACCAAACACCTTC. As protein: CASSQGLPGPNTF.

This clonotype was observed many times. The V and J genes are TRBV5-1 and TRBJ2-1, with 10 bases that match TRBD2. Germline CDR1 reads SGHRS; CDR2 reads YFSETQ. This CDR3 spans 15 amino acids. V was clipped by 4 bases and J by 3 bases; unmatched bases: 4. The CDR3 protein is CASSRTSGYYNEQFF. The CDR3 DNA is TGCGCCAGCAGCAGGACTAGCGGCTACTACAATGAGCAGTTCTTC.

This clonotype was counted a single time. The chain employs TRBV27 and TRBJ2-7; 7 positions agree with TRBD1. Germline CDR1 MNHEY, CDR2 SMNVEV (reference sequence). There are 16 residues in the CDR3. After removal of 0 bases from V and 2 bases from J, the junction contained 7 bases not matched to a gene. CDR3: CASSLSVGDSTYEQYF. The CDR3, as DNA: TGTGCCAGCAGTTTATCCGTCGGGGACAGCACCTACGAGCAGTACTTC.

The chain links TRBV5-1 to TRBJ1-2; a possible D gene is TRBD1 (5 bases). The V and J ends lost 4 bases and 10 bases respectively, with 11 bases between them. CDR1 is SGHRS and CDR2 is YFSETQ in the germline V gene. CDR3 length equals 11 residues. The CDR3 DNA is TGCGCCAGCAGCGAGGACACACTCTACACCTTC. Amino acids: CASSEDTLYTF.

To note about this clonotype: A single base separates this from a much larger clone, so it may be a read error. The chain links TRBV20-1 to TRBJ2-1; the match to TRBD1 covers 8 bases. The CDR3 extends over 15 amino acids. The V gene's germline CDR1 is DFQATT and CDR2 SNEGSKA (reference sequence). Written as DNA, the CDR3 is TGCAGTGCTAGCGGTACGGACAGGGTTAGCAATAAGCAGTTCTTC. Its translation: CSASGTDRVSNKQFF.

The rearrangement joins TRBV20-1 to TRBJ2-5; a possible D gene is TRBD1 (5 bases). This CDR3 region has 14 residues. Germline-derived CDR1 and CDR2 are DFQATT and SNEGSKA (reference sequence). V lost 3 bases and J lost 3, with 14 bases in between. The CDR3 region is CSARLRRAEETQYF. The DNA for the CDR3 is TGCAGTGCTAGGCTACGCAGGGCCGAAGAGACCCAGTACTTC.

The V gene is TRBV6-5, the J gene TRBJ2-2; D tentatively reads TRBD1 or TRBD2 (5 bases each). The V and J ends lost 5 bases and 1 base respectively, with 11 bases between them. The CDR3 contains 15 residues. CDR1 is MNHEY and CDR2 is SVGAGI in the germline V gene. CDR3 DNA: TGTGCCAGCAGTCCCCGGGACGGGAACACCGGGGAGCTGTTTTTT. It yields the protein CASSPRDGNTGELFF.

A few counts support this clonotype. The V gene is TRBV7-2, the J gene TRBJ2-3; TRBD2 matches at 13 bases. V gave up 0 bases and J gave up 2 bases; unmatched junction bases: 5. Germline V CDR1 and CDR2: SGHTA, FQGNSA. The CDR3 totals 18 residues. The chain's CDR3 is CASSLASLAGGPTDTQYF. In DNA, the CDR3 is TGTGCCAGCAGCTTAGCGTCACTAGCGGGGGGGCCCACAGATACGCAGTATTTT.

The chain combines TRBV10-3 with TRBJ1-6, with D unclear. From germline, CDR1 is ENHRY and CDR2 SYGVKD. The V and J ends lost 5 bases and 7 bases respectively, with 12 bases between them. This CDR3 has 14 amino acids. The CDR3 DNA reads as TGTGCCATCAGTATGGCGGAGGGAAATTCACCCCTCCACTTT. Translating gives CAISMAEGNSPLHF.

The chain carries TRBV7-9 and TRBJ2-7, with D possibly matching TRBD2 (6 bases). The J call may be faulty, since TRBJ2-5 better matches the DNA end. The CDR3 extends over 12 amino acids. CDR1 is SEHNR and CDR2 is FQNEAQ in the germline V gene (reference sequence). CDR3 in amino acids: CASSLRESTQYF. CDR3 nucleotide sequence: TGTGCCAGCAGCTTGCGGGAATCGACCCAGTACTTC.

The J gene is TRBJ2-5, the V gene TRBV29-1; 7 nucleotides align to TRBD2. With 5 bases clipped from V and 4 bases from J, the junction kept 10 bases outside the gene matches. This CDR3 has 14 amino acids. Germline V CDR1 and CDR2: SQVTM, ANQGSEA. The CDR3 region is CSVLVGGGGETQYF. The CDR3 coding sequence is TGCAGCGTTCTCGTGGGTGGGGGGGGAGAGACCCAGTACTTC.

This clonotype was detected a few times. The genes are TRBV15 and TRBJ2-3; D uncertain. The V end was cut by 0 bases, the J end by 5 bases, with 9 bases between. Germline V lookup: CDR1 LNHNV, CDR2 YYDKDF (reference sequence). The CDR3 has 14 amino acids. CDR3 nucleotide sequence: TGTGCCACCAGCAGAGATCTGGTTGGAGATACGCAGTATTTT. It codes for CATSRDLVGDTQYF. Full variable domain (remainder filled in from reference TRBV15 and TRBJ2-3): DAMVIQNPRYQVTQFGKPVTLSCSQTLNHNVMYWYQQKSSQAPKLLFHYYDKDFNNEADTPDNFQSRRPNTSFCFLDIRSPGLGDTAMYLCATSRDLVGDTQYFGPGTRLTVL.

The genes are TRBV20-1 and TRBJ2-6; D is unresolved. Germline assignment: CDR1 DFQATT and CDR2 SNEGSKA (reference sequence). V lost 5 bases to trimming and J lost 2 bases, with 7 bases between them. This CDR3 contains 13 residues. DNA of the CDR3: TGCAGTGCTTACGTTACTGGGGCCAACGTCCTGACTTTC. It codes for CSAYVTGANVLTF.